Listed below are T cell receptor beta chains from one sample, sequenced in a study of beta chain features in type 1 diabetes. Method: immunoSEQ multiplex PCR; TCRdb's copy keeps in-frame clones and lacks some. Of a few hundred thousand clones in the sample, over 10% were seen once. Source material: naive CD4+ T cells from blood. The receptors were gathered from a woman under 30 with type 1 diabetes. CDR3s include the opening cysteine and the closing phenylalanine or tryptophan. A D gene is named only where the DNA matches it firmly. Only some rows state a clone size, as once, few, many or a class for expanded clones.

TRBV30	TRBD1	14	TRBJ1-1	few	CAWSARDRTTEAFF	TGTGCCTGGAGTGCTAGGGACAGGACGACTGAAGCTTTCTTT
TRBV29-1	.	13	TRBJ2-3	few	CSVDMALTDTQYF	TGCAGCGTTGACATGGCCTTAACAGATACGCAGTATTTT
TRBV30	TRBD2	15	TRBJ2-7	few	CAWSLGGSASGEQYF	TGTGCCTGGAGTCTCGGCGGGAGTGCGTCGGGCGAGCAGTACTTC
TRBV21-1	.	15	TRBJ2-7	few	CASSKERQKNYEQYF	TGTGCCAGCAGCAAAGAGCGGCAGAAAAACTACGAGCAGTACTTC
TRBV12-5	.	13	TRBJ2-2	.	CASAALNTGELFF	TGTGCTAGTGCTGCGTTGAACACCGGGGAGCTGTTTTTT
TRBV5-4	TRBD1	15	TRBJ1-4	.	CASSLDRGSNEKLFF	TGTGCCAGCAGCTTGGACAGGGGATCTAATGAAAAACTGTTTTTT
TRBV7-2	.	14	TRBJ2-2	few	CASTVQAGTGELFF	TGTGCCAGCACCGTACAGGCGGGGACCGGGGAGCTGTTTTTT
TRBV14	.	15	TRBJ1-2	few	CASTPMGGANYGYTF	TGTGCCAGCACCCCGATGGGGGGTGCTAACTATGGCTACACCTTC
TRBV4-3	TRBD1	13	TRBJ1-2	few	CASSQDTGGSYTF	TGCGCCAGCAGCCAAGATACAGGGGGAAGCTACACCTTC
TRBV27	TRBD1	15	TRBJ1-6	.	CASSPMDRGLSPLHF	TGTGCCAGCAGTCCGATGGACAGGGGGCTATCACCCCTCCACTTT
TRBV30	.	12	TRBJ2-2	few	CAWSLTPGELFF	TGTGCCTGGAGTCTGACTCCCGGGGAGCTGTTTTTT
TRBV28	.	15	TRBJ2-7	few	CASTLRGNRHYEQYF	TGTGCCAGCACACTTAGGGGGAATAGGCACTACGAGCAGTACTTC